This T cell receptor beta chain was sequenced during a study of CD8 T cells in ankylosing spondylitis. Study-wide results and limits: Characteristic, it appeared, of ankylosing spondylitis blood was a TCR beta motif of about eight highly homologous variants.

In making TCR beta libraries, quantitative 5'-RACE with molecular barcodes was used. Each CDR3 protein gets one entry after TCRdb re-called the 5' RACE reads with MiXCR. Of fewer than 250,000 distinct CDR3 sequences detected, around 16% appear once; the ten largest clones hold about 44%. V was clipped by 1 base and J by 3 bases, with 15 bases between them. There are 16 residues in the CDR3. CDR1 is SGHAT and CDR2 is FQNNGV in the germline V gene. About this clonotype: The antigen remains undetermined.

Sequenced material: blood, either unsorted or a sorted T cell fraction (not recorded which). The receptor comes from a male donor with ankylosing spondylitis. This chain uses TRBV11-2 with TRBJ1-1; tentative D call: TRBD1 (6 bases). The CDR3 here is CASSLAQGLVDTEAFF. The CDR3 coding sequence is TGTGCCAGCAGCTTAGCCCAGGGGCTCGTGGACACTGAAGCTTTCTTT. Complete variable domain (other parts from reference TRBV11-2 and TRBJ1-1): EAGVAQSPRYKIIEKRQSVAFWCNPISGHATLYWYQQILGQGPKLLIQFQNNGVVDDSQLPKDRFSAERLKGVDSTLKIQPAKLEDSAVYLCASSLAQGLVDTEAFFGQGTRLTVV.